Sequencing of this T cell receptor (beta chain) was carried out in a study of beta chain features in type 1 diabetes. Study results and limitations: It was among patients, rather than healthy donors, that naive, central memory and Treg TCRB repertoires appeared more similar.

TCRB transcripts that were expressed got sequenced, as all of the isolated RNA had been reverse transcribed. The protocol was immunoSEQ multiplex PCR, while the TCRdb copy is restricted to in-frame clones and leaves out a portion. In the table there are over 700,000 clones, roughly 15% of which are singletons. Germline CDR1 and CDR2: MGHRA and YSYEKL. This CDR3 has 14 residues. V gave up 2 bases and J gave up 4 bases; unmatched junction bases: 1. The sample holds a few counts of this clone. Its antigen remains unidentified. Sample: naive CD4+ T cells from blood. This clonotype was obtained from a woman between 18 and 30 years old in good health. The rearrangement links TRBV4-1 to TRBJ2-5; TRBD1 aligns across 10 bases. The CDR3, as DNA: TGCGCCAGCAGCCAACGGACAGGGGGAGAGACCCAGTACTTC. It encodes CASSQRTGGETQYF.